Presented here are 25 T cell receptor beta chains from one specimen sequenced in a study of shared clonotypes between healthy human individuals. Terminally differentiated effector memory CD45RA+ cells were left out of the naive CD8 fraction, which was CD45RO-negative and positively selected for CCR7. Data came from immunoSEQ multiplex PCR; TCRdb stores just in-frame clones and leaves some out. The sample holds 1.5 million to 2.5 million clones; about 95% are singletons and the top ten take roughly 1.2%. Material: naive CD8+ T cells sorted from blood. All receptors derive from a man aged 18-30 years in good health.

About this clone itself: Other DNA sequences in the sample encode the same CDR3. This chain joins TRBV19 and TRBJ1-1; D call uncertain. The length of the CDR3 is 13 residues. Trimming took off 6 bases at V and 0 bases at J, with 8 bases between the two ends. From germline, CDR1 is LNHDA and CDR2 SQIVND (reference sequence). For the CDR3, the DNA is TGTGCCAGTAGGAGGCTTATGAACACTGAAGCTTTCTTT. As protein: CASRRLMNTEAFF.

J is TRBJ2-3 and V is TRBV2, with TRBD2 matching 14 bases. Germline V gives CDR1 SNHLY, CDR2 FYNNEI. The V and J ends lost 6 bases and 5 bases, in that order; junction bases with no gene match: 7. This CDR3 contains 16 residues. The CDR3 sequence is CASRLGLAGVVDTQYF. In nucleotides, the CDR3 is TGTGCCAGCAGGCTGGGACTAGCGGGGGTTGTAGATACGCAGTATTTT.

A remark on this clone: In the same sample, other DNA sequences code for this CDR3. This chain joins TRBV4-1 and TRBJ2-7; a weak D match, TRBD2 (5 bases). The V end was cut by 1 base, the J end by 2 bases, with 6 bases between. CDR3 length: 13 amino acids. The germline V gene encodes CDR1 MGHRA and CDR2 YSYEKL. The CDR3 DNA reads TGCGCCAGCAGCCAAGCAGCGGCCTACGAGCAGTACTTC. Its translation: CASSQAAAYEQYF.

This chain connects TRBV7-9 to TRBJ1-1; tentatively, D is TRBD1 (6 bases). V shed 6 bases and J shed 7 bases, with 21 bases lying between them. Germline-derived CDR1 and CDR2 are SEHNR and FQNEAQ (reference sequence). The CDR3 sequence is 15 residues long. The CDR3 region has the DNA TGTGCCAGCAGTTATACAGGGTCACCACGGGATGAAGCTTTCTTT. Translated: CASSYTGSPRDEAFF. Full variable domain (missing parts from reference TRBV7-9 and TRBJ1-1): DTGVSQNPRHKITKRGQNVTFRCDPISEHNRLYWYRQTLGQGPEFLTYFQNEAQLEKSRLLSDRFSAERPKGSFSTLEIQRTEQGDSAMYLCASSYTGSPRDEAFFGQGTRLTVV.

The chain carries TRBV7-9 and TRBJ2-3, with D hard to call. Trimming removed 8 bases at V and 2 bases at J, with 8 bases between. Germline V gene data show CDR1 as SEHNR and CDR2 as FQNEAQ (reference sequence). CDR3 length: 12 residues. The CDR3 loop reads CASGQFTDTQYF. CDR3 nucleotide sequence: TGTGCCAGCGGGCAGTTCACAGATACGCAGTATTTT.

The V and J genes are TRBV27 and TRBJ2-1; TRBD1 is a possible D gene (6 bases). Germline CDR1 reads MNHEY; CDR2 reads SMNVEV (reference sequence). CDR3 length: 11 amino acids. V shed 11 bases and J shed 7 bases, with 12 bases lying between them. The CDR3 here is CAVLRGNEQFF. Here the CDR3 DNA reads TGTGCCGTACTCAGGGGAAATGAGCAGTTCTTC.

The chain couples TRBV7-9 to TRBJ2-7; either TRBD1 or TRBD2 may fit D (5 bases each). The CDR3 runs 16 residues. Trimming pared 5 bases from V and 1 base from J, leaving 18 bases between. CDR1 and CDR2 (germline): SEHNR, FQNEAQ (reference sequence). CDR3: CASSPTRGASSYEQYF. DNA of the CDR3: TGTGCCAGCAGCCCGACTCGAGGGGCATCGTCCTACGAGCAGTACTTC.

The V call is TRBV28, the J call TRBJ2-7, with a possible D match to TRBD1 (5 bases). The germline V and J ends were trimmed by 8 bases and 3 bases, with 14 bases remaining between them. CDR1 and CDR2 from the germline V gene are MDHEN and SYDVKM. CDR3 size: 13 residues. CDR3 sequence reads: CASLGAGYYEQYF. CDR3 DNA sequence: TGTGCCAGCCTTGGGGCAGGGTACTACGAGCAGTACTTC.

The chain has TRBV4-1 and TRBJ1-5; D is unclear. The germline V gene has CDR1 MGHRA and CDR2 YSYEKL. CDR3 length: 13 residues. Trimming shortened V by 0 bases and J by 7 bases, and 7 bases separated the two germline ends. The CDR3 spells CASSQDKGQPQHF. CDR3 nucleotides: TGCGCCAGCAGCCAAGATAAAGGGCAGCCCCAGCATTTT.

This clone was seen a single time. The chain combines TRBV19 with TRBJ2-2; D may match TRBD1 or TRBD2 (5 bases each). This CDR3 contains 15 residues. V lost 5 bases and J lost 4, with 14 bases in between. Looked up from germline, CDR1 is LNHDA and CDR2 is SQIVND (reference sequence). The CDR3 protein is CASSPIEGPTGELFF. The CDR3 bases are TGTGCCAGTAGTCCAATTGAGGGGCCCACCGGGGAGCTGTTTTTT.

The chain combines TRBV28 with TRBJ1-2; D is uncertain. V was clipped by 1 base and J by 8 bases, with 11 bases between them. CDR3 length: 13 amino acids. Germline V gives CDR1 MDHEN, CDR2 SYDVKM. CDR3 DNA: TGTGCCAGCAGTTTATCGGTCCCCTGGGGCTACACCTTC. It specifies CASSLSVPWGYTF.

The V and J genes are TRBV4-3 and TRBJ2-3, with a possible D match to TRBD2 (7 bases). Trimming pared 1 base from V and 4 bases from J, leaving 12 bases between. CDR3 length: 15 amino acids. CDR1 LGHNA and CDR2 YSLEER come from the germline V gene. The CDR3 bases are TGCGCCAGCAGCCAAGTTAAGGGGGGGGCAGATACGCAGTATTTT. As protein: CASSQVKGGADTQYF.

CDR3 loop: CASSRPGMDTEAFF. CDR3 DNA: TGTGCCAGCAGCCGTCCGGGGATGGACACTGAAGCTTTCTTT. This chain joins TRBV14 and TRBJ1-1; no definite D call. Germline values: CDR1 SGHDN, CDR2 FVKESK. This CDR3 has 14 residues. The V end lost 4 bases, the J end lost 3 bases, and 12 bases lay between the germline ends. The full variable domain, completed using reference TRBV14 and TRBJ1-1, is EAGVTQFPSHSVIEKGQTVTLRCDPISGHDNLYWYRRVMGKEIKFLLHFVKESKQDESGMPNNRFLAERTGGTYSTLKVQPAELEDSGVYFCASSRPGMDTEAFFGQGTRLTVV.

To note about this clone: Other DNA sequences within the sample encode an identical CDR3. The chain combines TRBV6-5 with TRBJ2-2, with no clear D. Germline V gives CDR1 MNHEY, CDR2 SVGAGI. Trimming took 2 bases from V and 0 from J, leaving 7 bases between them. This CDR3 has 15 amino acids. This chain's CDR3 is CASSYVTPNTGELFF. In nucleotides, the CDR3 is TGTGCCAGCAGTTACGTCACCCCGAACACCGGGGAGCTGTTTTTT.

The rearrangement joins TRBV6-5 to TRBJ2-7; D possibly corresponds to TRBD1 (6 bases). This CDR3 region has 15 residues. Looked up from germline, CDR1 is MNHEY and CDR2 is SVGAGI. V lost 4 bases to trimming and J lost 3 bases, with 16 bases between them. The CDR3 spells CASSSEQGYGYEQYF. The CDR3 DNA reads TGTGCCAGCAGTTCAGAACAGGGATACGGCTACGAGCAGTACTTC.

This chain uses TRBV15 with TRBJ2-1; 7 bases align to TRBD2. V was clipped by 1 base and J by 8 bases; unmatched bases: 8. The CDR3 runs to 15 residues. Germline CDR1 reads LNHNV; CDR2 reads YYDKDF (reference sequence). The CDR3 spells CATSRGDYLGYEQFF. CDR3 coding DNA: TGTGCCACCAGCAGAGGGGACTATCTCGGGTATGAGCAGTTCTTC.

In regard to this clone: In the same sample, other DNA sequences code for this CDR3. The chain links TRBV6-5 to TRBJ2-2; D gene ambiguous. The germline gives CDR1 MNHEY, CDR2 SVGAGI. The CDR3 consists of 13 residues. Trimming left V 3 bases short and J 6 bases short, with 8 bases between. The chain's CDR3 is CASSYGRSGELFF. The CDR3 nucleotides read TGTGCCAGCAGTTATGGGCGATCCGGGGAGCTGTTTTTT.

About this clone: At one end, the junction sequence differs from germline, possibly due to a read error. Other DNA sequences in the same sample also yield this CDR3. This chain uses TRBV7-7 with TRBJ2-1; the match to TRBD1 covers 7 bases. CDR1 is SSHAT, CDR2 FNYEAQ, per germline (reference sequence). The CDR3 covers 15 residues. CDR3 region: CASSLGDSSYNEQFF. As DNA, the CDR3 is TGTGCTAGCAGCTTAGGGGACAGTTCCTACAATGAGCAGTTCTTC.

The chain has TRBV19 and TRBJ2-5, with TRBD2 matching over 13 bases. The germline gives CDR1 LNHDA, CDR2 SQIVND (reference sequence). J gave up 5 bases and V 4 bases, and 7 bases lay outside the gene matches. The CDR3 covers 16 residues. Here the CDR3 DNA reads TGTGCCAGTAGTAGTACTAGCGGGAGGGCCCCCGAGACCCAGTACTTC. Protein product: CASSSTSGRAPETQYF.

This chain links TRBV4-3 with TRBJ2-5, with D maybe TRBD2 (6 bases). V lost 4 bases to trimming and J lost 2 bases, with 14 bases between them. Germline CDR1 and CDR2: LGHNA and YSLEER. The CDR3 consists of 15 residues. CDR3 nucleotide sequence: TGCGCCAGCAGCCCCGCCCGGGACTTTCAAGAGACCCAGTACTTC. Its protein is CASSPARDFQETQYF.

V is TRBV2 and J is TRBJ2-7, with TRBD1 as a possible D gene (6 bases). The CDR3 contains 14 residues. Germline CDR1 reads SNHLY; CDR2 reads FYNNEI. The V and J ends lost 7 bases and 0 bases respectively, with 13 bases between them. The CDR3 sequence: CASKGVSPSYEQYF. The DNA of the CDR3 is TGTGCCAGCAAGGGGGTCAGCCCCTCCTACGAGCAGTACTTC.

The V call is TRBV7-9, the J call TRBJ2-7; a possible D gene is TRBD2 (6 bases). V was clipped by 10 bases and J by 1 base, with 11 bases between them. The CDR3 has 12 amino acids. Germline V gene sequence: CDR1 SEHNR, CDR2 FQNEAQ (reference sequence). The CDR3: CATMGLSYEQYF. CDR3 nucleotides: TGTGCCACCATGGGACTTTCCTACGAGCAGTACTTC.

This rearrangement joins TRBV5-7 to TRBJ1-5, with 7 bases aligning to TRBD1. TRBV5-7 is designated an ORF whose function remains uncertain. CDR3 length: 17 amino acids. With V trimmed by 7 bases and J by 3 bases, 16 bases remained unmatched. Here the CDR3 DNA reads TGTGCCAGCCCCCGTTCCGGGGGAGAGGGGGCCAATCAGCCCCAGCATTTT. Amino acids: CASPRSGGEGANQPQHF.

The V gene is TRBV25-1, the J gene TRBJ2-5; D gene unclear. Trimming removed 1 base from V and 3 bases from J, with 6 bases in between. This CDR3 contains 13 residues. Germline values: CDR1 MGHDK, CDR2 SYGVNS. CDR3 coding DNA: TGTGCCAGCAGTGAATCCCCTGAAGAGACCCAGTACTTC. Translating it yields CASSESPEETQYF. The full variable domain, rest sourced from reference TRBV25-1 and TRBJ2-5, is EADIYQTPRYLVIGTGKKITLECSQTMGHDKMYWYQQDPGMELHLIHYSYGVNSTEKGDLSSESTVSRIRTEHFPLTLESARPSHTSQYLCASSESPEETQYFGPGTRLLVL.

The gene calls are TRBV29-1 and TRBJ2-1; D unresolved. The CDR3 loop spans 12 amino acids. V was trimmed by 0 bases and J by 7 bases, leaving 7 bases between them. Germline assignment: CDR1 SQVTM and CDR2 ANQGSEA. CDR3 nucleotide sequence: TGCAGCGTTGAAGAGGAAGGGAATGAGCAGTTCTTC. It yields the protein CSVEEEGNEQFF.